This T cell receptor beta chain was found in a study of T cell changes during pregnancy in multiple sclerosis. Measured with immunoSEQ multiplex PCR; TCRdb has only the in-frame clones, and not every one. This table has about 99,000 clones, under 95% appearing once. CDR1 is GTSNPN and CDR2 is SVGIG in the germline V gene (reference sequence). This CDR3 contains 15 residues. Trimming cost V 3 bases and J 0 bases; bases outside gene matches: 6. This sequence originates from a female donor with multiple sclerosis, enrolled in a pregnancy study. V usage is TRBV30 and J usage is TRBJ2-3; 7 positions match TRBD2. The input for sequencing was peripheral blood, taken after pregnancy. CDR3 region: CAWSPLAPSTDTQYF. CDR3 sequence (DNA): TGTGCCTGGAGCCCACTAGCGCCTAGCACAGATACGCAGTATTTT. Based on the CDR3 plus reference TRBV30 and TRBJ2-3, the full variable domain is SQTIHQWPATLVQPVGSPLSLECTVEGTSNPNLYWYRQAAGRGLQLLFYSVGIGQISSEVPQNLSASRPQDRQFILSSKKLLLSDSGFYLCAWSPLAPSTDTQYFGPGTRLTVL.